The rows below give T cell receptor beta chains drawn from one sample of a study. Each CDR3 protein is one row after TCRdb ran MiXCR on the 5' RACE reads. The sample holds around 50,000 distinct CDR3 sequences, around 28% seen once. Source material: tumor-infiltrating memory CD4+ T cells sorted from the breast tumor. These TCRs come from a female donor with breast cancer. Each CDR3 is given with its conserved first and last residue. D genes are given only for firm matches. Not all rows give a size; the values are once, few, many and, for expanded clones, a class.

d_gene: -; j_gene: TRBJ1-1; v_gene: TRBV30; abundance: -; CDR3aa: CAWKRNWGDTEAFF; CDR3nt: TGTGCCTGGAAGAGAAATTGGGGGGACACTGAAGCTTTCTTT
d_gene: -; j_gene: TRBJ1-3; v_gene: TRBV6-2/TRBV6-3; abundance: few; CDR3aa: CASSPIGNTIYF; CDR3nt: TGTGCCAGCAGCCCAATCGGAAACACCATATATTTT
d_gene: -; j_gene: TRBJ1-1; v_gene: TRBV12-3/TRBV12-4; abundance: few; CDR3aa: CASSETAMNTEAFF; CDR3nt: TGTGCCAGCAGTGAGACAGCTATGAACACTGAAGCTTTCTTT
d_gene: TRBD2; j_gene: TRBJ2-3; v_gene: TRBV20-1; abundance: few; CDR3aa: CSATSGSIGDTQYF; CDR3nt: TGCAGTGCCACTAGCGGGAGTATAGGGGATACGCAGTATTTT
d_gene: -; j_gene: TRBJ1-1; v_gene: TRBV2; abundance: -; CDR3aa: CASSGSRGMNTEAFF; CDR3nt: TGTGCCAGCAGTGGGAGTAGGGGCATGAACACTGAAGCTTTCTTT
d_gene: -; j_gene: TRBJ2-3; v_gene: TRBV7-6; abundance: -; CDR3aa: CASSSDRHYSTDTQYF; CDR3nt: TGTGCCAGCAGTTCCGACAGGCACTATAGCACAGATACGCAGTATTTT
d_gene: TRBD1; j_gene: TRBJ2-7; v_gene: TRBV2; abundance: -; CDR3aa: CASRLTGQNTYEQYF; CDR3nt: TGTGCCAGCAGGCTGACGGGACAGAATACCTACGAGCAGTACTTC
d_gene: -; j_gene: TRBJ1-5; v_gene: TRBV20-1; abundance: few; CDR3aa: CSATQPYSNQPQHF; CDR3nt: TGCAGTGCCACCCAGCCCTATAGCAATCAGCCCCAGCATTTT
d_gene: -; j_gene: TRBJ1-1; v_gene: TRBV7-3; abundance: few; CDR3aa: CASSIGHTSTEAFF; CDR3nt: TGTGCCAGCAGTATCGGACACACTAGCACTGAAGCTTTCTTT
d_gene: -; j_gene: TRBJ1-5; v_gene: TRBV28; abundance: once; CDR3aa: CASSSRDGGYQPQHF; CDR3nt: TGTGCCAGCAGTTCCCGGGACGGGGGGTATCAGCCCCAGCATTTT
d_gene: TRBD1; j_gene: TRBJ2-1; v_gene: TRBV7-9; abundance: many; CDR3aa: CASRDRGQGANEQFF; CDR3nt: TGTGCCAGCAGGGATCGTGGACAGGGGGCGAATGAGCAGTTCTTC
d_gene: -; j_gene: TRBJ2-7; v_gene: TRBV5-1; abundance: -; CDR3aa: CASSLDSREQYF; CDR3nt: TGCGCCAGCAGCTTGGACAGTCGCGAGCAGTACTTC
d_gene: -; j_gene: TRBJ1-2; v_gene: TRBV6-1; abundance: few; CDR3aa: CASSESGGSDGYTF; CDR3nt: TGTGCCAGCAGTGAATCTGGGGGATCCGATGGCTACACCTTC
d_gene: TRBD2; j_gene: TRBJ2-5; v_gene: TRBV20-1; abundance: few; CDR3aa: CSARGTSGSGETQYF; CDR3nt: TGCAGTGCTAGAGGGACTAGCGGGAGTGGTGAGACCCAGTACTTC
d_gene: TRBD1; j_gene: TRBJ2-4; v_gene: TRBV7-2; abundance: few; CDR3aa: CASSPGQGAYIQYF; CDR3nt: TGTGCCAGCAGCCCCGGACAGGGGGCATACATTCAGTACTTC
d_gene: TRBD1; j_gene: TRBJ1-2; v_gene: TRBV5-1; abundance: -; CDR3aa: CASSLAEGARNGYTF; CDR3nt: TGCGCCAGCAGCTTGGCCGAGGGGGCGAGAAATGGCTACACCTTC
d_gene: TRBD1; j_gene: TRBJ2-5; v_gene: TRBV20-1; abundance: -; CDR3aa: CSANPLAGTGGRETQYF; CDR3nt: TGCAGTGCTAACCCTCTCGCCGGGACAGGGGGCCGAGAGACCCAGTACTTC
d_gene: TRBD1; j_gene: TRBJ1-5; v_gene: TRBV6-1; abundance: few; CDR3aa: CASSATGGPQHF; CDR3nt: TGTGCCAGCAGCGCGACAGGGGGGCCCCAGCATTTT
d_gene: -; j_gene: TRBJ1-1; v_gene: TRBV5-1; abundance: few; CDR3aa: CASSPQGNTEAFF; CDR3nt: TGCGCCAGCAGCCCCCAGGGCAACACTGAAGCTTTCTTT
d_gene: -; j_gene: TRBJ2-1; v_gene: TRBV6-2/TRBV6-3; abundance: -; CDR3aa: CASREYGVEQFF; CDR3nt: TGTGCCAGCCGAGAATACGGTGTGGAGCAGTTCTTC
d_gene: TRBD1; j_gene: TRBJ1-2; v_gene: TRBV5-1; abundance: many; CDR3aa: CASSPKDREGNYGYTF; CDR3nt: TGCGCCAGCAGCCCCAAGGACAGGGAGGGTAACTATGGCTACACCTTC
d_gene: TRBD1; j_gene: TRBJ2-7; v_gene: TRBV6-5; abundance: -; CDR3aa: CASSFRGKEQYF; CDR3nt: TGTGCCAGCAGTTTCAGGGGGAAAGAGCAGTACTTC
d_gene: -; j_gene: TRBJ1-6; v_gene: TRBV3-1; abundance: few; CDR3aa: CASSGRNSPLHF; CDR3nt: TGTGCCAGCAGCGGCCGGAATTCACCCCTCCACTTT
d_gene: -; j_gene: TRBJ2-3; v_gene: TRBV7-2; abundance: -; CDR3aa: CASSLSLATDTQYF; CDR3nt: TGTGCCAGCAGCTTAAGTCTAGCAACAGATACGCAGTATTTT
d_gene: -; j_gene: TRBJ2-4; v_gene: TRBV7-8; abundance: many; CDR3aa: CASSSGTRNIQYF; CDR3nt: TGTGCCAGCAGTTCCGGGACAAGGAACATTCAGTACTTC
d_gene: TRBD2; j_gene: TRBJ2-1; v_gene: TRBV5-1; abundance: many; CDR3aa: CASSSFREGYNEQFF; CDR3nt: TGCGCCAGCAGCTCATTCCGGGAGGGCTACAATGAGCAGTTCTTC
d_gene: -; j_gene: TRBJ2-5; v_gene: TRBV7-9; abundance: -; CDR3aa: CASSSRRGETQYF; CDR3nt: TGTGCCAGCAGCTCGCGAAGGGGCGAGACCCAGTACTTC
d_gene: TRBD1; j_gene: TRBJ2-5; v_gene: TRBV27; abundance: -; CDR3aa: CASSLAQGVTQYF; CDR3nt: TGTGCCAGCAGTTTAGCCCAGGGGGTGACCCAGTACTTC
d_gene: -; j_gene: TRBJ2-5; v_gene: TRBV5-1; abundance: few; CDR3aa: CASSFQPTGSETQYF; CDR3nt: TGCGCCAGCAGCTTCCAACCTACAGGGTCAGAGACCCAGTACTTC
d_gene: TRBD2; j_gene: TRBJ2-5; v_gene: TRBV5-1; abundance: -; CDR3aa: CASSSEPSGSGETQYF; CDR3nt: TGCGCCAGCAGCTCTGAACCTAGCGGGAGTGGAGAGACCCAGTACTTC
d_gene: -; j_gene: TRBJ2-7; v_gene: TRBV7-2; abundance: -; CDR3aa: CASSLPIYEQYF; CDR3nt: TGTGCCAGCAGCTTACCGATCTACGAGCAGTACTTC
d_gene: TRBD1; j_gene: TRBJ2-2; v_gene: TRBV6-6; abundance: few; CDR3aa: CASRGVTGGATGELFF; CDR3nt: TGTGCCAGCAGGGGGGTCACAGGGGGCGCGACCGGGGAGCTGTTTTTT